What follows is one TCR beta chain and its context. Its antigen is as yet unknown. This entry is derived from a study of shared clonotypes between healthy human individuals. Across the whole study: Plates per donor: three CD4 naive, three CD4 memory, two CD8 naive, one CD8 memory. Findings and limits, study-wide: Only blood was sampled; tissue repertoires likely differ. It was observed that roughly 5.5% of naive CD4 clonotypes were shared across several donors. Rarefaction indicated that sorted-subset sequencing remained incomplete although depth was large.

Germline-derived CDR1 and CDR2 are GTSNPN and SVGIG (reference sequence). The CDR3 has 13 amino acids. The V end was cut by 2 bases, the J end by 5 bases, with 12 bases between. Measured with immunoSEQ multiplex PCR; TCRdb has only the in-frame clones, and not every one. The sample holds millions of clones; more than 80% are singletons and the top ten take about 0.39%. The receptor was derived from a man between 18 and 29 years old in good health. Some clones in this sample may be carry-over from other donors' samples. The chain recombines TRBV30 with TRBJ1-1; perhaps TRBD1 as D (5 bases). Sequencing was performed on naive CD4+ T cells from PBMCs. The subset here: CD45RA+ positively selected. The CDR3 sequence: CAWSKRGGTEAFF. The CDR3 nucleotides are TGTGCCTGGAGTAAGAGGGGTGGAACTGAAGCTTTCTTT.